This T cell receptor (beta chain) was recovered during a study of blood T cell repertoires in COVID-19. Across the whole study: Samples representing acute and convalescent COVID-19 were sourced from the United States, Italy and Spain.

The CDR3 runs to 15 residues. Per germline, CDR1 LNHDA and CDR2 SQIVND (reference sequence). V lost 4 bases and J lost 9, with 16 bases in between. Per the original data handling: Reference gene primer amplification gave nucleated cell count estimates. Only in-frame clones appear in the TCRdb table, and some are missing; sequencing was by immunoSEQ multiplex PCR. The V and J calls and clone size come from that table; D and trimming were worked out from the DNA. The table lists some 360,000 clones, roughly nine tenths of them singletons. This TCR was recovered from a woman aged 60-75 years with COVID-19, enrolled during active disease. The chain links TRBV19 to TRBJ1-6; perhaps TRBD1 as D (5 bases). The sequencing sample was made of peripheral blood. This chain's CDR3 is CASSKGHPLGSPLHF. In DNA form, the CDR3 reads TGTGCCAGTAGTAAGGGGCACCCTCTGGGTTCACCCCTCCACTTT.